The entry that follows covers one T cell receptor (beta chain) sequence. Its antigen is currently unknown. This is likely a read error, given that the CDR3 carries no conserved phenylalanine or tryptophan at its end. Germline V gene data show CDR1 as LGHNA and CDR2 as YSLEER. The CDR3 contains 17 residues. A constant-region primer served to make TCR beta cDNA from around 500 ng total RNA. Each TCR beta library was derived from three nested multiplex PCR rounds that employed slightly modified ARM-PCR. Both of the initial two PCR rounds ran for about 11 cycles and employed TRBV1-TRBV30 forward primers alongside a C-beta reverse primer. TCRdb fed the multiplex PCR reads into MiXCR, producing one record per CDR3 protein. Of 300,000 to 350,000 distinct CDR3 sequences listed, around three fifths are singletons. The sample comes from a study of tumor-infiltrating lymphocytes in primary liver carcinoma. General study findings and limits: Tumor top-250-clone fractions significantly exceeded those of blood (p = 0.039). There was no comparison of CD4+ and CD8+ repertoires, as samples were bulk unsorted. For tumor-adjacent and tumor-blood pairs, overlap was less than that seen for tumor region pairs.

The blood RNA (from unsorted whole blood) was obtained, and germline DNA was also extracted. This receptor was taken from a woman in her twenties or thirties with primary liver carcinoma and hepatitis B virus infection. The chain couples TRBV4-3 to TRBJ2-2, with 11 nucleotides matching TRBD2. Material: peripheral blood. Written as DNA, the CDR3 is TGCCCCAGCAGCCAAGAAAGTAGCGGGAGGGCAACCAGGGAGCTGTTTGTT. Translating it yields CPSSQESSGRATRELFV.